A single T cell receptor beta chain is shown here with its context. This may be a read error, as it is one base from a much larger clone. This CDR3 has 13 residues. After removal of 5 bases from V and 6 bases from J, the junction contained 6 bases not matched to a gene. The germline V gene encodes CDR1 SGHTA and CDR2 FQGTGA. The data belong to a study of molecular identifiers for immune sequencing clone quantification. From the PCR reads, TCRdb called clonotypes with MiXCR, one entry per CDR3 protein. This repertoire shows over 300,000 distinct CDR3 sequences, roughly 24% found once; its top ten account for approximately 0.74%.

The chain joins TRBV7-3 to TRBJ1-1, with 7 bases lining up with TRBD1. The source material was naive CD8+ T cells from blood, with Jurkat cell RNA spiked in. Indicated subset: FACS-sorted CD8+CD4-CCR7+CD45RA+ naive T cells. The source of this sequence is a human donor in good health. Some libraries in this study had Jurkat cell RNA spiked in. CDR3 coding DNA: TGTGCCAGCAGCCTACAACAGGGGCCTGAAGCTTTCTTT. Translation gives CASSLQQGPEAFF. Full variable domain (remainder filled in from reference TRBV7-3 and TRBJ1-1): GAGVSQTPSNKVTEKGKYVELRCDPISGHTALYWYRQSLGQGPEFLIYFQGTGAADDSGLPNDRFFAVRPEGSVSTLKIQRTERGDSAVYLCASSLQQGPEAFFGQGTRLTVV.